The 7 T cell receptor beta chains given below trace back to one sample, sequenced in a study of CD8 T cells in ankylosing spondylitis. TCRdb re-called the 5' RACE reads through MiXCR, storing one row per CDR3 protein. The table includes 160,000 or so distinct CDR3 sequences, 9.8% detected once. The material sequenced was blood, either unsorted or a sorted T cell fraction (not recorded which). These receptor sequences come from a female donor with ankylosing spondylitis or in good health (not recorded which).

In this sample, this clonotype turned up many times. The chain couples TRBV28 to TRBJ2-3; 12 bases are a match to TRBD2. The ends lost 5 bases at V and 0 bases at J; junction bases unmatched: 9. This CDR3 is built from 18 residues. In germline, CDR1 is MDHEN, CDR2 SYDVKM. In DNA, the CDR3 is TGTGCCAGCAGTGCCCTAGCGGGAGGGGGAATGAGCACAGATACGCAGTATTTT. Its translation is CASSALAGGGMSTDTQYF.

The V gene is TRBV10-3, the J gene TRBJ2-1; TRBD2 matches at 9 bases. The junction had 13 bases not matched to a gene; V was cut back by 6 bases and J by 7 bases. Germline V gives CDR1 ENHRY, CDR2 SYGVKD. This CDR3 is 16 amino acids long. The CDR3 loop is CAISRRSSGKLNEQFF. The CDR3 DNA follows: TGTGCCATCAGCCGGAGATCTAGCGGGAAATTGAATGAGCAGTTCTTC.

This clonotype was detected only a few times. The chain couples TRBV7-2 to TRBJ2-2, with a weak D call TRBD1 (6 bases). This CDR3 is built from 13 residues. The germline V gene encodes CDR1 SGHTA and CDR2 FQGNSA. Trimming removed 10 bases from V and 0 bases from J, with 9 bases in between. The CDR3 DNA sequence: TGTGCCACAGGACAGTCGAACACCGGGGAGCTGTTTTTT. This encodes CATGQSNTGELFF.

A few counts support this clonotype. The V and J genes are TRBV4-3 and TRBJ1-1, with D uncertain. CDR3 length equals 13 residues. Per the germline V gene, CDR1 is LGHNA and CDR2 is YSLEER. V was pared by 0 bases and J by 7 bases, with 9 bases between. The CDR3 DNA reads as TGCGCCAGCAGCCAAGATCGCAGCCTTGAAGCTTTCTTT. Protein sequence: CASSQDRSLEAFF.

The J gene is TRBJ1-2, the V gene TRBV4-3, with 11 bases identical to TRBD1. V lost 0 bases, J lost 7 bases, and 4 bases stayed unmatched. The germline CDR1 and CDR2 sequences are LGHNA and YSLEER. The CDR3 spans 15 residues. The CDR3 sequence is CASSQETDRGLGYTF. DNA for the CDR3: TGCGCCAGCAGCCAAGAGACGGACAGGGGGCTTGGCTACACCTTC.

The rearrangement joins TRBV9 to TRBJ2-2; D assignment may be TRBD1 or TRBD2 (6 bases each). V lost 4 bases and J lost 0, with 13 bases in between. This CDR3 region has 16 residues. CDR1 is SGDLS, CDR2 YYNGEE, per germline. For the CDR3, the DNA is TGTGCCAGCAGCCCCTTCGGGGGCTCGAACACCGGGGAGCTGTTTTTT. It is translated as CASSPFGGSNTGELFF.

This clonotype was counted a few times. V gene TRBV24-1 combines with J gene TRBJ2-7; the match to TRBD2 covers 10 bases. Germline-derived CDR1 and CDR2 are KGHDR and SFDVKD. V shed 2 bases, J shed 4 bases, and the junction held 7 bases outside the gene matches. The CDR3 runs to 16 residues. Written as DNA, the CDR3 is TGTGCCACCAGTGATTCCAGCGGGAGGGATGGGTACGAGCAGTACTTC. Protein product: CATSDSSGRDGYEQYF.